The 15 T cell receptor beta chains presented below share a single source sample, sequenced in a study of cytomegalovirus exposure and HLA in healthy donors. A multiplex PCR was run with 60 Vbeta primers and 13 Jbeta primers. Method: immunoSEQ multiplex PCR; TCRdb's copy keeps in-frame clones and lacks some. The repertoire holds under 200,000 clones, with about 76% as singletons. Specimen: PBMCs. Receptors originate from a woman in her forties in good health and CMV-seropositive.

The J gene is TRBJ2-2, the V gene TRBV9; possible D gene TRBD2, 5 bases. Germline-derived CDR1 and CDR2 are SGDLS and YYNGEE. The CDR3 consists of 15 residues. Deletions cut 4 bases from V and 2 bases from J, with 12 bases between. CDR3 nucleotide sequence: TGTGCCAGCAGCCCCGGAGGAACTAACACCGGGGAGCTGTTTTTT. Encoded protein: CASSPGGTNTGELFF.

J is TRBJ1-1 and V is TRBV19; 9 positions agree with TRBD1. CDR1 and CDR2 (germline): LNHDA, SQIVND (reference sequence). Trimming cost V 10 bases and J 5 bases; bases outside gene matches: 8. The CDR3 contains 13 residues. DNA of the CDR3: TGTGCCACACGACAGGGGGTATGGACTGAAGCTTTCTTT. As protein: CATRQGVWTEAFF.

CDR3 protein: CASSLGGGGNQPQHF. The CDR3 nucleotides read TGTGCCAGCAGCCTTGGGGGGGGAGGCAATCAGCCCCAGCATTTT. The V call is TRBV6-5, the J call TRBJ1-5; D is possibly TRBD1 (5 bases). Trimming removed 6 bases from V and 2 bases from J, with 14 bases in between. The CDR3 is 15 residues long. In germline, CDR1 is MNHEY, CDR2 SVGAGI.

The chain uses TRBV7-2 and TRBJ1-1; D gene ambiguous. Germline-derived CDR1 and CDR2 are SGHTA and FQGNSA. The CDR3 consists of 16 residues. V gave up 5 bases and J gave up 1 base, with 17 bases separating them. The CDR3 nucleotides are TGTGCCAGCAGCGGATACCTGACGGGTAGGAACACTGAAGCTTTCTTT. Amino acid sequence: CASSGYLTGRNTEAFF. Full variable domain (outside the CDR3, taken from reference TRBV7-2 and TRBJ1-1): GAGVSQSPSNKVTEKGKDVELRCDPISGHTALYWYRQSLGQGLEFLIYFQGNSAPDKSGLPSDRFSAERTGGSVSTLTIQRTQQEDSAVYLCASSGYLTGRNTEAFFGQGTRLTVV.

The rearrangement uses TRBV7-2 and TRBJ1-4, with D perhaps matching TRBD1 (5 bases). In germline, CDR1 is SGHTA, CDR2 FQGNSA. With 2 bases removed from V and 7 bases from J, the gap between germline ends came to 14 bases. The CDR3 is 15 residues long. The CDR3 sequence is CASSLMIGAAEKLFF. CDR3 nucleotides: TGTGCCAGCAGCTTAATGATTGGGGCAGCTGAAAAACTGTTTTTT.

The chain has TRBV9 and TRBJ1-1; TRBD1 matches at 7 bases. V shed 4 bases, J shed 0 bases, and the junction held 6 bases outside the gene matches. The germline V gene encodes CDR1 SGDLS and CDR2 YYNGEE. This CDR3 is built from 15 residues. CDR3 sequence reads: CASSPRDSLNTEAFF. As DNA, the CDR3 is TGTGCCAGCAGCCCTCGGGACAGTCTGAACACTGAAGCTTTCTTT.

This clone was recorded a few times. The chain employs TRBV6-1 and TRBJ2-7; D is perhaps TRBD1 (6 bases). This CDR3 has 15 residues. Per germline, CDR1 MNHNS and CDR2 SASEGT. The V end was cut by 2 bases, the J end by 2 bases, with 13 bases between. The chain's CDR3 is CASSEPTGIPYEQYF. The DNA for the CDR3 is TGTGCCAGCAGTGAACCAACAGGGATCCCCTACGAGCAGTACTTC.

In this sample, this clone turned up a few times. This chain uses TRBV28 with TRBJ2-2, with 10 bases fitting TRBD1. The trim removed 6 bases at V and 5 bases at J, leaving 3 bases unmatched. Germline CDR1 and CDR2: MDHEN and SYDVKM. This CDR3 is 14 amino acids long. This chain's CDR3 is CASRGQGLTGELFF. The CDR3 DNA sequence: TGTGCCAGCAGGGGACAGGGGCTGACCGGGGAGCTGTTTTTT.

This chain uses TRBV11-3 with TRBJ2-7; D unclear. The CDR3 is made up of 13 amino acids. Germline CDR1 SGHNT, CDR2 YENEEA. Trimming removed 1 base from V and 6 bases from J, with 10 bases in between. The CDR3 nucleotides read TGTGCCAGCAGCTTAGGGCAGGCGAGCGAGCAGTACTTC. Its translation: CASSLGQASEQYF.

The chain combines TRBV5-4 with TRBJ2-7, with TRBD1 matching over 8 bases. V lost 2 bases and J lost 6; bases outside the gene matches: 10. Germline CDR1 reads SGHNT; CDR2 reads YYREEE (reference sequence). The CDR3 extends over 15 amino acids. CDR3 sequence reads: CASSFSPRGLTEQYF. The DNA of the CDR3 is TGTGCCAGCAGCTTCAGCCCCAGGGGGCTTACCGAGCAGTACTTC.

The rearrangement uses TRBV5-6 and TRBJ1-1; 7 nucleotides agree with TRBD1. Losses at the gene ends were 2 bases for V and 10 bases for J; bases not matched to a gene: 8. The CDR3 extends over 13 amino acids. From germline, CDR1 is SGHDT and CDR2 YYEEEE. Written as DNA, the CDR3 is TGTGCCAGCAGCTTCGGGACAGTTCAAAGAGCTTTCTTT. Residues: CASSFGTVQRAFF.

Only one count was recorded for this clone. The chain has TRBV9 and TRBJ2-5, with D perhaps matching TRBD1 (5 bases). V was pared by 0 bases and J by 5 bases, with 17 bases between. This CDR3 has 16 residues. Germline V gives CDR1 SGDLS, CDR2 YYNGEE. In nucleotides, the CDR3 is TGTGCCAGCAGCGTAGCTACAGGAGTCCCATGGGAGACCCAGTACTTC. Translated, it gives CASSVATGVPWETQYF.

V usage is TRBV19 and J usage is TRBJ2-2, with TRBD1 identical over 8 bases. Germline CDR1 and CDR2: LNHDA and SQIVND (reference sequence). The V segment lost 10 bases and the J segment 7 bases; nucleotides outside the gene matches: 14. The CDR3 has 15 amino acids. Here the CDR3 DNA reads TGTGCCACCTTAAGAGGGACAGGAGGGGTCGGGGAGCTGTTTTTT. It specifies CATLRGTGGVGELFF.

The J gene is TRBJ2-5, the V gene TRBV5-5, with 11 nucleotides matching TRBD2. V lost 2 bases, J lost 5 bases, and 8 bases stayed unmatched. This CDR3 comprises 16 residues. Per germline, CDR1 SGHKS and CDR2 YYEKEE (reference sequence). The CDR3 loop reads CASSFSGRAHRETQYF. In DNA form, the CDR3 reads TGTGCCAGCAGCTTTAGCGGGAGGGCCCATCGTGAGACCCAGTACTTC.

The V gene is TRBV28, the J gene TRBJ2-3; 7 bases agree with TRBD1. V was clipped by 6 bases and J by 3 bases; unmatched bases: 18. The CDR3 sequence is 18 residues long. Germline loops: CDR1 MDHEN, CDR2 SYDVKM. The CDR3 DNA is TGTGCCAGCAGGATCTCAGGGGGAAGTTTCGGAGTGACAGATACGCAGTATTTT. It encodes CASRISGGSFGVTDTQYF.